This is a list of T cell receptor beta chains from one sample in a study of CD8 T cells in Susac syndrome. TCRdb reanalysed the immunoSEQ multiplex PCR reads using MiXCR and keeps one entry per CDR3 protein. The table includes 120,000 or so distinct CDR3 sequences, 90% to 95% detected once. The sequencing input was CD4+ T cells from PBMCs. Receptor source: a human donor in good health. Each CDR3 is given with its conserved first and last residue. A D gene is named only where the DNA matches it firmly.

>TRBV19|TRBD1|TRBJ1-1|14
CASRNPGGGTEAFF
TGTGCCAGTAGAAACCCAGGGGGCGGCACTGAAGCTTTCTTT
>TRBV29-1|.|TRBJ1-1|12
CSARPGNTEAFF
TGCAGCGCCCGACCGGGGAACACTGAAGCTTTCTTT
>TRBV11-2|.|TRBJ2-2|15
CASSLRGFNTGELFF
TGTGCCAGCAGCTTACGCGGATTTAACACCGGGGAGCTGTTTTTT
>TRBV5-1|TRBD1|TRBJ2-5|14
CASSSDRAKETQYF
TGCGCCAGCAGCTCGGACAGGGCGAAAGAGACCCAGTACTTC
>TRBV29-1|.|TRBJ2-1|12
CSVEETGVEQFF
TGCAGCGTTGAAGAGACGGGAGTGGAGCAGTTCTTC
>TRBV29-1|.|TRBJ2-5|10
CSAREQTQYF
TGCAGCGCCAGGGAGCAGACCCAGTACTTC
>TRBV28|TRBD1|TRBJ2-7|14
CASSLTGGNYEQYF
TGTGCCAGCAGCCTGACAGGGGGCAACTACGAGCAGTACTTC
>TRBV3-1|.|TRBJ2-3|18
CASSHTLGAPSSTDTQYF
TGTGCCAGCAGCCACACCTTGGGGGCTCCATCTAGCACAGATACGCAGTATTTT
>TRBV7-8|.|TRBJ1-5|16
CASSFKEGRSNQPQHF
TGTGCCAGCAGCTTTAAAGAAGGGCGGAGCAATCAGCCCCAGCATTTT
>TRBV20-1|.|TRBJ1-5|14
CSANKGAGNQPQHF
TGCAGTGCTAATAAAGGGGCAGGCAATCAGCCCCAGCATTTT
>TRBV4-1|.|TRBJ1-2|12
CASSQPEWGYTF
TGCGCCAGCAGCCAACCCGAGTGGGGCTACACCTTC
>TRBV3-1|.|TRBJ2-2|15
CASSPGGTNTGELFF
TGTGCCAGCAGCCCCGGCGGGACGAACACCGGGGAGCTGTTTTTT
>TRBV5-1|.|TRBJ1-1|12
CASSWRGAEAFF
TGCGCCAGCAGCTGGAGGGGGGCTGAAGCTTTCTTT
>TRBV19|TRBD1|TRBJ1-5|14
CASSGGTVNQPQHF
TGTGCCAGTAGTGGGGGGACAGTCAATCAGCCCCAGCATTTT
>TRBV29-1|.|TRBJ2-7|12
CSVLSPAGEQYF
TGCAGCGTTCTTTCGCCAGCGGGCGAGCAGTACTTC
>TRBV5-1|.|TRBJ1-3|13
CASSTDGGNTIYF
TGCGCCAGCAGCACCGACGGAGGGAACACCATATATTTT
>TRBV7-9|TRBD1|TRBJ2-5|14
CASSSPGGPETQYF
TGTGCCAGCAGCTCCCCAGGGGGACCTGAGACCCAGTACTTC
>TRBV28|TRBD2|TRBJ2-5|13
CASTYSGSETQYF
TGTGCCAGCACCTATAGCGGGTCAGAGACCCAGTACTTC
>TRBV7-2|.|TRBJ2-7|14
CASSLQSGSYEQYF
TGTGCCAGCAGCTTGCAATCTGGCTCCTACGAGCAGTACTTC
>TRBV6-5|TRBD1|TRBJ2-1|18
CASSYLNTGTGGPKEQFF
TGTGCCAGCAGTTACTTGAATACCGGGACAGGGGGGCCCAAAGAGCAGTTCTTC
>TRBV7-2|TRBD1|TRBJ2-2|18
CASSVSLGQGLNTGELFF
TGTGCCAGCAGCGTTTCATTGGGACAGGGACTTAACACCGGGGAGCTGTTTTTT